This TCR beta chain was captured by sequencing in a study of early T cells in non-severe SARS-CoV-2 infection. This clonotype came up a few times. The CDR3 loop spans 13 amino acids. V lost 7 bases, J lost 3 bases, and 7 bases stayed unmatched. Germline-derived CDR1 and CDR2 are SQVTM and ANQGSEA. Individual cDNA molecules were tagged with unique molecular identifiers, the study reported. One entry per CDR3 protein results from TCRdb running MiXCR on the 5' RACE reads. The sample has tens of thousands of distinct CDR3 sequences, 12% seen once. This rearrangement joins TRBV29-1 to TRBJ2-3; 7 bases align to TRBD2. Sample: whole blood. The sequence derives from an adult who was a healthcare worker with PCR-confirmed SARS-CoV-2 infection or an uninfected control (not recorded which). This CDR3 reads CSAPGLTTDTQYF. In DNA, the CDR3 is TGCAGCGCTCCGGGACTAACAACAGATACGCAGTATTTT.